This record looks at one TCR beta chain sequence and its context. The data are from a study of pediatric ulcerative colitis. TCRdb's table, derived via immunoSEQ multiplex PCR, lists solely in-frame clones and lacks some. The table has about 60,000 clones, 85% to 90% seen once. V was clipped by 3 bases and J by 5 bases, with 21 bases between them. From germline, CDR1 is SGHTA and CDR2 FQGTGA. The CDR3 covers 17 residues. The sequencing sample was made of blood. The receptor comes from a boy aged 10-17 years who was a control in a study of pediatric ulcerative colitis. V gene TRBV7-3 combines with J gene TRBJ2-3; no clear D gene. CDR3 loop: CASSLVSYDRRVDTQYF. The CDR3 region has the DNA TGTGCCAGCAGCTTGGTTTCATACGACCGCCGCGTAGATACGCAGTATTTT.